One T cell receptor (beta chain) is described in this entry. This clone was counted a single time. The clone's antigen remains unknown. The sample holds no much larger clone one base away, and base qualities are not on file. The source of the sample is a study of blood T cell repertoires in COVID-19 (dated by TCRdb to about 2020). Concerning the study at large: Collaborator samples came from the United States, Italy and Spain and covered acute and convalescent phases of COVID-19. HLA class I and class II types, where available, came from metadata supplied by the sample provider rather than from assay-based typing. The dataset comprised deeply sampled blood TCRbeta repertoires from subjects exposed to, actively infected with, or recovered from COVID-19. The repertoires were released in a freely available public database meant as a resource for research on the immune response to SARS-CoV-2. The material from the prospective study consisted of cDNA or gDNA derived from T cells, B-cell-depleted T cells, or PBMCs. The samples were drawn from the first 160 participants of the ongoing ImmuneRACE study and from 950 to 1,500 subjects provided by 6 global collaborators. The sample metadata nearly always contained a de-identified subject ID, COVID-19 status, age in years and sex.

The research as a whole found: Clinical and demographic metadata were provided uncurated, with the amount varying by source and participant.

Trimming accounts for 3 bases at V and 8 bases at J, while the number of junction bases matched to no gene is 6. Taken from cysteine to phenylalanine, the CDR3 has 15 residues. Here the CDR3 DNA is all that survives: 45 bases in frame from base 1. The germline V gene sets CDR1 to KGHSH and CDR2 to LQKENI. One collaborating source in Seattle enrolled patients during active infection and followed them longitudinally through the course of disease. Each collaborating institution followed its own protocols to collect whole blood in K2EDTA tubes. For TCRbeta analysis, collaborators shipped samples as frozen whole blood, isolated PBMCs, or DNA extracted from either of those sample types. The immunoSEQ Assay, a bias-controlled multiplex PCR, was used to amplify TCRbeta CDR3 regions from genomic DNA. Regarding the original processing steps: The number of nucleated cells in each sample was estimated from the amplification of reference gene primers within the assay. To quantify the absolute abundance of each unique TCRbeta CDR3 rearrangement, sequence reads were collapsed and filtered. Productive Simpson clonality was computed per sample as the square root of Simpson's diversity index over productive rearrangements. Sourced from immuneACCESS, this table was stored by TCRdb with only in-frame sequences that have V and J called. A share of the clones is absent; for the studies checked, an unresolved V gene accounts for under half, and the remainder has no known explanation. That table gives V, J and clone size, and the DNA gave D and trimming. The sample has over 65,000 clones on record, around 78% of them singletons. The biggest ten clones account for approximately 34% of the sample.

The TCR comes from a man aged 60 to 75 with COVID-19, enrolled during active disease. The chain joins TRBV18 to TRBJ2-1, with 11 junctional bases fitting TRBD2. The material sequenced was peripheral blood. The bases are TGTGCCAGCTCACCCCTGACTAGCGGGATCGATGAGCAGTTCTTC. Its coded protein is CASSPLTSGIDEQFF.